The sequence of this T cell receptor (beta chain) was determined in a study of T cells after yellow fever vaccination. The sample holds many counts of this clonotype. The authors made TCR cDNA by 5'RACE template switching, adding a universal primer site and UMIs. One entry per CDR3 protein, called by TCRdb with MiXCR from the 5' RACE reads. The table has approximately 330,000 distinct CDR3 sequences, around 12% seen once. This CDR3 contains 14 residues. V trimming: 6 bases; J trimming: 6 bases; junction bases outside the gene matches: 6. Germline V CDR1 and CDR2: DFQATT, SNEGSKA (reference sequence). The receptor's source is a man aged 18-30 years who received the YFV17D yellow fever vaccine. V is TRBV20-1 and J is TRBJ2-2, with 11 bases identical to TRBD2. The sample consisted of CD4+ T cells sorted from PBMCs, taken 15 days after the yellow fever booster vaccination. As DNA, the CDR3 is TGCAGTGCAGATAGCGGGGGGGCTGCCGGGGAGCTGTTTTTT. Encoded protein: CSADSGGAAGELFF.